Described below is a single TCR beta chain sequence and its context. Its target is not known. Documented treatment: oral pan-JAK inhibitor, 5-10 mg twice daily. This sample was included in a study of CD8+ T cells in alopecia areata. Sequencing used cDNA as its template, made by extracting RNA and reverse transcribing it. Clones were read by immunoSEQ multiplex PCR, and TCRdb kept only the in-frame ones, dropping some. This table has around 200,000 clones, about 60% appearing once. Study-level points and caveats: In scalp and blood during tofacitinib, many expanded lesional clones persisted.

Germline V gives CDR1 SNHLY, CDR2 FYNNEI. V lost 3 bases and J lost 7, with 1 base in between. This CDR3 is built from 10 residues. The chain combines TRBV2 with TRBJ2-4; D not certain. The sequencing used CD4+ T cells sorted from blood, collected at week 4, from a patient treated with tofacitinib. This TCR derives from a human donor with alopecia areata. The CDR3 DNA reads TGTGCCAGCAGTGATAACATTCAGTACTTC. It is translated as CASSDNIQYF.